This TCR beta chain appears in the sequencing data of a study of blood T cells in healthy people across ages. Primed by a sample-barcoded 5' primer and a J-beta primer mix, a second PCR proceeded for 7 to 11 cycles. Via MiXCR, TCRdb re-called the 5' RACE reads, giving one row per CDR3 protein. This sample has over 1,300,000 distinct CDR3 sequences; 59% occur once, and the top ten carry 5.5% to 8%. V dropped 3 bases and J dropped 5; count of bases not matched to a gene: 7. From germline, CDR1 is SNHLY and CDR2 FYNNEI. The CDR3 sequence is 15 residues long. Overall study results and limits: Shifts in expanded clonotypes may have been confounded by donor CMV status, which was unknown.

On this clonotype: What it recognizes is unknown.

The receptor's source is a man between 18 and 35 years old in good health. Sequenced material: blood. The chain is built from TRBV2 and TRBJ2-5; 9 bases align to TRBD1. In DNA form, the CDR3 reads TGTGCCAGCAGTGAGCGGACAGGGGAGTCTGAGACCCAGTACTTC. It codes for CASSERTGESETQYF. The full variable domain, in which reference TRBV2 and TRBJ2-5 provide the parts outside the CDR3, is EPEVTQTPSHQVTQMGQEVILRCVPISNHLYFYWYRQILGQKVEFLVSFYNNEISEKSEIFDDQFSVERPDGSNFTLKIRSTKLEDSAMYFCASSERTGESETQYFGPGTRLLVL.